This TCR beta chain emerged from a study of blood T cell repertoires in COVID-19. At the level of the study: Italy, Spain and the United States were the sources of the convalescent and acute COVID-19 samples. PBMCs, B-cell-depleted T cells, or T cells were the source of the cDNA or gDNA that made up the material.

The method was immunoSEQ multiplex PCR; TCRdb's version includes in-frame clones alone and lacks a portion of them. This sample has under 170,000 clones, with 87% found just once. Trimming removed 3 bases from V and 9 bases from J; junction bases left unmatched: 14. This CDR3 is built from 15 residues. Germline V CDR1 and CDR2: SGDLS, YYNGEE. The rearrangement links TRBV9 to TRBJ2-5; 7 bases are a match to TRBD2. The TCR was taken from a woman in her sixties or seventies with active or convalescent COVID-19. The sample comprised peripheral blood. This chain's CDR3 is CASSAGTTSFSAQYF. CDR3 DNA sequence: TGTGCCAGCAGCGCCGGGACTACCTCCTTTTCGGCCCAGTACTTC.